The 30 T cell receptor beta chains in this list originate from one sample, sequenced in a study of CD8+ T cells in alopecia areata. As for treatment: oral pan-JAK inhibitor, 5-10 mg twice daily. RNA was isolated and reverse transcribed to cDNA, the sequencing template. Assay: immunoSEQ multiplex PCR; the TCRdb copy retains only in-frame clones and omits some. The sample lists about 190,000 clones, less than 65% occurring once. This sample comprised CD4+ T cells sorted from blood, obtained at week 4, from a patient treated with tofacitinib. The receptors shown here come from a human donor with alopecia areata.

This clone appeared a few times. For the CDR3, the DNA is TGTGCCAGCAGCTTATACCAGGGAGCCTACGAGCAGTACTTC. This encodes CASSLYQGAYEQYF. J is TRBJ2-7 and V is TRBV7-9, with D perhaps matching TRBD1 or TRBD2 (5 bases each). Germline CDR1 and CDR2: SEHNR and FQNEAQ (reference sequence). V dropped 2 bases and J dropped 2 bases, with 10 bases sitting between them. The length of the CDR3 is 14 residues.

This clone was detected a few times. The chain joins TRBV6-1 to TRBJ2-7, with 9 nucleotides matching TRBD1. The CDR3 consists of 15 residues. Germline V gives CDR1 MNHNS, CDR2 SASEGT. V shed 6 bases, J shed 3 bases, and the junction held 9 bases outside the gene matches. CDR3 in DNA: TGTGCCAGCAGCAGGGAACAGGGGGCGGACTACGAGCAGTACTTC. This translates into CASSREQGADYEQYF.

The V call is TRBV4-1, the J call TRBJ1-2, with 9 bases identical to TRBD1. This CDR3 spans 16 amino acids. Germline V CDR1 and CDR2: MGHRA, YSYEKL. The V segment lost 3 bases and the J segment 7 bases; nucleotides outside the gene matches: 12. As DNA, the CDR3 is TGCGCCAGCAGCCAGATGGGACAGGGACTACTAGGTGGCTACACCTTC. Translation gives CASSQMGQGLLGGYTF.

This clone is a singleton in its sample. The V gene is TRBV4-1, the J gene TRBJ1-2; 8 positions agree with TRBD1. There are 15 residues in the CDR3. Trimming cost V 1 base and J 3 bases; bases outside gene matches: 4. Germline assignment: CDR1 MGHRA and CDR2 YSYEKL. The CDR3 nucleotides are TGCGCCAGCAGCCAAGGACAGGGGAACGACTATGGCTACACCTTC. This translates into CASSQGQGNDYGYTF.

This chain connects TRBV29-1 to TRBJ2-7, with 12 bases that match TRBD1. The CDR3 totals 12 residues. With V trimmed by 6 bases and J by 5 bases, 2 bases remained unmatched. Germline lookup yields CDR1 SQVTM and CDR2 ANQGSEA. CDR3 residues: CSVGTGGNEQYF. The CDR3, as DNA: TGCAGCGTCGGGACAGGGGGCAACGAGCAGTACTTC.

The chain combines TRBV4-1 with TRBJ2-3, with a tentative D call TRBD1 (5 bases). Trimming stripped 3 bases from V and 6 bases from J, with 16 bases between. Germline CDR1 is MGHRA and CDR2 is YSYEKL. This CDR3 contains 15 residues. The CDR3 reads CASSHIDLGADTQYF. The CDR3 bases are TGCGCCAGCAGCCATATCGATCTAGGGGCTGATACGCAGTATTTT.

The V call is TRBV5-1, the J call TRBJ1-1; D is unresolved. Between the trimmed V and J ends, which lost 0 bases and 4 bases, there was a span of 16 bases. CDR3 length: 16 amino acids. Germline V gene sequence: CDR1 SGHRS, CDR2 YFSETQ. The CDR3 sequence is CASSLAGEGYRTEAFF. DNA of the CDR3: TGCGCCAGCAGCTTGGCCGGTGAGGGTTATCGCACTGAAGCTTTCTTT.

The chain combines TRBV29-1 with TRBJ1-2, with 9 bases fitting TRBD1. This CDR3 has 13 residues. V dropped 5 bases and J dropped 5; count of bases not matched to a gene: 6. Germline CDR1 is SQVTM and CDR2 is ANQGSEA. The CDR3 nucleotides are TGCAGCGTTACAGGGGGCGAAGGGTATGGCTACACCTTC. This codes for CSVTGGEGYGYTF.

In its sample, this clone was seen a few times. This chain joins TRBV30 and TRBJ1-1; 7 bases are a match to TRBD1. V lost 5 bases, J lost 6 bases, and 6 bases stayed unmatched. Germline CDR1 GTSNPN, CDR2 SVGIG (reference sequence). The CDR3 is 12 amino acids. Here the CDR3 reads CAWALGQAEAFF. The DNA for the CDR3 is TGTGCCTGGGCCCTAGGACAGGCTGAAGCTTTCTTT.

The chain carries TRBV2 and TRBJ2-7; D is unclear. The germline V gene has CDR1 SNHLY and CDR2 FYNNEI. Trimming shortened V by 4 bases and J by 3 bases, and 7 bases separated the two germline ends. The CDR3 is 12 residues long. The CDR3 region is CASSAPGYEQYF. CDR3 DNA: TGTGCCAGCAGTGCCCCGGGCTACGAGCAGTACTTC. Using reference TRBV2 and TRBJ2-7 for the parts outside the CDR3, the full variable domain is EPEVTQTPSHQVTQMGQEVILRCVPISNHLYFYWYRQILGQKVEFLVSFYNNEISEKSEIFDDQFSVERPDGSNFTLKIRSTKLEDSAMYFCASSAPGYEQYFGPGTRLTVT.

The genes are TRBV7-9 and TRBJ2-1; a weak D match, TRBD2 (6 bases). Germline-derived CDR1 and CDR2 are SEHNR and FQNEAQ (reference sequence). The CDR3 runs to 16 residues. The V and J ends lost 5 bases and 3 bases respectively, with 17 bases between them. CDR3 protein: CASSPGTRSLYNEQFF. The CDR3 bases are TGTGCCAGCAGCCCAGGGACTCGGTCCCTCTACAATGAGCAGTTCTTC.

This clone was observed a few times. The chain recombines TRBV15 with TRBJ1-4; D gene ambiguous. Trimming cost V 0 bases and J 5 bases, with 7 bases left between them. Germline V gene data show CDR1 as LNHNV and CDR2 as YYDKDF (reference sequence). This CDR3 contains 14 residues. This CDR3 is CATSRDGDNEKLFF. Written as DNA, the CDR3 is TGTGCCACCAGCAGAGATGGAGACAATGAAAAACTGTTTTTT.

The chain carries TRBV29-1 and TRBJ2-5, with unresolved D. Germline V gives CDR1 SQVTM, CDR2 ANQGSEA. Trimming removed 4 bases at V and 8 bases at J, with 14 bases between. There are 12 residues in the CDR3. CDR3 residues: CSVVSAEGTQYF. CDR3 in DNA: TGCAGCGTTGTGAGCGCAGAAGGTACCCAGTACTTC. The whole variable domain, filled in from reference TRBV29-1 and TRBJ2-5, reads SAVISQKPSRDICQRGTSLTIQCQVDSQVTMMFWYRQQPGQSLTLIATANQGSEATYESGFVIDKFPISRPNLTFSTLTVSNMSPEDSSIYLCSVVSAEGTQYFGPGTRLLVL.

This chain joins TRBV2 and TRBJ2-7; the D gene is possibly TRBD1 (5 bases). With 1 base removed from V and 1 base from J, the gap between germline ends came to 17 bases. The CDR3 has 17 amino acids. Germline CDR1 and CDR2: SNHLY and FYNNEI. CDR3 in amino acids: CASSEVGRAGSSYEQYF. The CDR3 DNA follows: TGTGCCAGCAGTGAAGTTGGTCGGGCAGGGTCATCCTACGAGCAGTACTTC.

This clone is a singleton in its sample. The chain uses TRBV19 and TRBJ2-2; 8 bases align to TRBD1. Germline trimming cut 4 bases from V and 3 bases from J; bases unmatched to any gene: 10. The CDR3 extends over 17 amino acids. The germline CDR1 and CDR2 sequences are LNHDA and SQIVND (reference sequence). The CDR3 reads CASSRTGFSTDTGELFF. The CDR3 region has the DNA TGTGCCAGTAGTAGGACAGGGTTCTCAACTGACACCGGGGAGCTGTTTTTT.

The rearrangement joins TRBV6-5 to TRBJ1-6; a weak D match, TRBD1 (5 bases). This CDR3 region has 13 residues. Trimming pared 8 bases from V and 13 bases from J, leaving 18 bases between. Looked up from germline, CDR1 is MNHEY and CDR2 is SVGAGI. The CDR3 DNA is TGTGCCAGCGGCCGGGGCCGGGGACTGCCCCTCCACTTT. It yields the protein CASGRGRGLPLHF.

The rearrangement joins TRBV5-1 to TRBJ2-2; TRBD2 matches 8 bases. Germline V gives CDR1 SGHRS, CDR2 YFSETQ. This CDR3 comprises 15 residues. Losses at the gene ends were 0 bases for V and 6 bases for J; bases not matched to a gene: 4. The chain's CDR3 is CASSLGTSMAGELFF. The CDR3 region has the DNA TGCGCCAGCAGCTTGGGGACTAGCATGGCCGGGGAGCTGTTTTTT.

The V gene is TRBV6-5, the J gene TRBJ1-2, with D unclear. Trimming pared 6 bases from V and 5 bases from J, leaving 13 bases between. Germline CDR1 and CDR2: MNHEY and SVGAGI. CDR3 size: 13 residues. The CDR3 DNA follows: TGTGCCAGCAGGGGAGTCTCACTATATGGCTACACCTTC. It yields the protein CASRGVSLYGYTF.

The chain couples TRBV6-5 to TRBJ1-2; D is uncertain. The V and J ends lost 2 bases and 3 bases respectively, with 13 bases between them. The CDR3 loop spans 15 amino acids. Per the germline V gene, CDR1 is MNHEY and CDR2 is SVGAGI. The CDR3 DNA reads TGTGCCAGCAGTTACGGAGGGAGCGGTCACTATGGCTACACCTTC. It is translated as CASSYGGSGHYGYTF.

The chain employs TRBV25-1 and TRBJ2-7, with D possibly matching TRBD1 (6 bases). V was trimmed by 9 bases and J by 0 bases, leaving 12 bases between them. The CDR3 runs 13 residues. Germline lookup yields CDR1 MGHDK and CDR2 SYGVNS. CDR3 DNA sequence: TGTGCCAGTAACAGGGTGGACTCCTACGAGCAGTACTTC. As protein: CASNRVDSYEQYF.

The gene calls are TRBV30 and TRBJ2-1; D gene ambiguous. Germline lookup yields CDR1 GTSNPN and CDR2 SVGIG (reference sequence). The CDR3 is 14 residues long. V was shortened by 0 bases and J by 4 bases, with 10 bases between the two germline ends. The CDR3 reads CAWSVLAVYNEQFF. The CDR3 region has the DNA TGTGCCTGGAGTGTACTGGCAGTTTACAATGAGCAGTTCTTC.

Concerning this clone itself: The sample contains more than one DNA sequence encoding this CDR3. V and J are TRBV7-9 and TRBJ2-1; D uncertain. Trimming took off 2 bases at V and 4 bases at J, with 6 bases between the two ends. This CDR3 is 13 amino acids long. Per germline, CDR1 SEHNR and CDR2 FQNEAQ (reference sequence). The CDR3 bases are TGTGCCAGCAGCTTAAACCCTTACAATGAGCAGTTCTTC. Its protein product is CASSLNPYNEQFF.

This clone has more than one count but fewer than ten. This rearrangement joins TRBV11-2 to TRBJ2-7; 7 bases map to TRBD1. Germline V gene data show CDR1 as SGHAT and CDR2 as FQNNGV. The V gene end was trimmed by 1 base and the J gene end by 3 bases; junction bases not matched to a gene: 3. This CDR3 has 14 amino acids. CDR3 DNA sequence: TGTGCCAGCAGCTTAGTCGGGACAGTCTACGAGCAGTACTTC. Residues: CASSLVGTVYEQYF.

CDR3 sequence: CASKRDSYNSPLHF. The DNA of the CDR3 is TGTGCCAGCAAACGTGACTCCTATAATTCACCCCTCCACTTT. The chain has TRBV6-5 and TRBJ1-6; D is unclear. V was trimmed by 7 bases and J by 0 bases, leaving 7 bases between them. The CDR3 spans 14 residues. CDR1 and CDR2 from the germline V gene are MNHEY and SVGAGI.

The table lists this clone with a count of one. This chain joins TRBV27 and TRBJ1-5, with D maybe TRBD1 (5 bases). Trimming took off 6 bases at V and 7 bases at J, with 16 bases between the two ends. The germline V gene encodes CDR1 MNHEY and CDR2 SMNVEV (reference sequence). The CDR3 is 14 amino acids. The CDR3 DNA sequence: TGTGCCAGCAGCCGGGGCCGGGGTTACCAGCCCCAGCATTTT. Encoded protein: CASSRGRGYQPQHF.

The chain combines TRBV4-3 with TRBJ2-6, with 8 bases lining up with TRBD1. The germline CDR1 and CDR2 sequences are LGHNA and YSLEER. CDR3 length: 17 amino acids. J gave up 2 bases and V 0 bases, and 3 bases lay outside the gene matches. The CDR3 DNA reads as TGCGCCAGCAGCCAAGAGGCCAGGGGGCCTGGGGCCAACGTCCTGACTTTC. This encodes CASSQEARGPGANVLTF.

This clone was seen a single time. The chain is built from TRBV2 and TRBJ1-1, with 10 bases fitting TRBD1. The V gene end was trimmed by 5 bases and the J gene end by 4 bases; junction bases not matched to a gene: 4. The germline V gene encodes CDR1 SNHLY and CDR2 FYNNEI. The CDR3 totals 14 residues. CDR3 DNA sequence: TGTGCCAGCAGTCCCCGGACAGGGGGCACTGAAGCTTTCTTT. Translating it yields CASSPRTGGTEAFF.

The genes are TRBV7-2 and TRBJ2-3; D gene unclear. The CDR3 is 15 residues long. Germline values: CDR1 SGHTA, CDR2 FQGNSA. Trimming cost V 1 base and J 4 bases, with 12 bases left between them. The CDR3 loop is CASSLVVRSADTQYF. The CDR3 bases are TGTGCCAGCAGCTTAGTTGTTAGATCTGCAGATACGCAGTATTTT.

The V call is TRBV6-6, the J call TRBJ2-4; maybe TRBD2 (5 bases). Germline CDR1 is MNHNY and CDR2 is SVGAGI (reference sequence). V lost 3 bases and J lost 7, with 16 bases in between. This CDR3 has 15 amino acids. The CDR3 loop reads CASSYSDPSGNIQYF. In DNA form, the CDR3 reads TGTGCCAGCAGTTATTCGGACCCGTCGGGGAACATTCAGTACTTC.

The chain has TRBV29-1 and TRBJ1-1; D is unclear. Per the germline V gene, CDR1 is SQVTM and CDR2 is ANQGSEA. This CDR3 has 13 residues. V lost 0 bases and J lost 5, with 10 bases in between. The CDR3 region has the DNA TGCAGCGTTGAAGACCAGGACGGGACTGAAGCTTTCTTT. Translation: CSVEDQDGTEAFF.